Reported below is one T cell receptor (beta chain). The antigen remains unidentified. CDR3 length: 16 amino acids. J lost 7 bases, V lost 1 base, and 5 bases had no gene match. Germline V gene sequence: CDR1 LNHDA, CDR2 SQIVND (reference sequence). This specimen belongs to a study of OX40 agonist ivuxolimab in advanced cancers. Study in general: Ivuxolimab, which patients received intravenously every 2 weeks, was dosed at 0.01 to 10 mg/kg. Two patients with cutaneous melanoma and one with hepatocellular carcinoma, three in total, showed partial responses.

Produced via immunoSEQ multiplex PCR; TCRdb's table is partial and in-frame only. Seen here are about 56,000 clones, approximately 92% observed once, and the top ten hold under 13%. Study-wide points: People who partly responded at 0.1-3.0 mg/kg had some of the least clonal expansion seen.

The specimen comprised CD4+ or CD8+ T cells sorted from blood, sampled in a trial of the OX40 agonist ivuxolimab. The chain carries TRBV19 and TRBJ1-6, with 9 bases identical to TRBD1. The clonotype was recovered from an adult with an advanced solid tumor such as melanoma, head and neck, liver or kidney cancer. For the CDR3, the DNA is TGTGCCAGTAGTATAGTCTGGGACAGGGACAATTCACCCCTCCACTTT. The encoded protein is CASSIVWDRDNSPLHF.